The next 8 T cell receptor beta chains were all read from a single sample in a study of siplizumab effects on memory and regulatory T cells. The method was immunoSEQ multiplex PCR; TCRdb's version includes in-frame clones alone and lacks a portion of them. The top ten clones hold about 1.2% of a sample with 100,000 or so clones, around 93% of them seen once. Sample: non-Treg CD4+ T cells sorted from blood. The receptors here all came from a human donor in good health.

This chain connects TRBV6-5 to TRBJ1-2; 7 bases fit TRBD1. Trimming took 2 bases from V and 4 from J; bases not matched to a gene: 7. The germline gives CDR1 MNHEY, CDR2 SVGAGI. This CDR3 region has 15 residues. CDR3: CASSYVQGEVYGYTF. CDR3 DNA sequence: TGTGCCAGCAGTTACGTCCAGGGGGAGGTCTATGGCTACACCTTC.

The V and J genes are TRBV2 and TRBJ2-7, with 11 bases lining up with TRBD2. V trimming: 6 bases; J trimming: 2 bases; junction bases outside the gene matches: 0. Germline CDR1 reads SNHLY; CDR2 reads FYNNEI. CDR3 length equals 13 residues. CDR3 sequence (DNA): TGTGCCAGCAGACTAGCGGGAGCCTACGAGCAGTACTTC. Translated: CASRLAGAYEQYF. The variable domain in full, completed from reference TRBV2 and TRBJ2-7, reads EPEVTQTPSHQVTQMGQEVILRCVPISNHLYFYWYRQILGQKVEFLVSFYNNEISEKSEIFDDQFSVERPDGSNFTLKIRSTKLEDSAMYFCASRLAGAYEQYFGPGTRLTVT.

The V call is TRBV5-4, the J call TRBJ2-5; 11 nucleotides match TRBD2. The germline V gene has CDR1 SGHNT and CDR2 YYREEE (reference sequence). This CDR3 has 15 residues. The V segment lost 2 bases and the J segment 4 bases; nucleotides outside the gene matches: 4. The CDR3 is CASSFRLAGTETQYF. CDR3 coding DNA: TGTGCCAGCAGCTTCAGACTAGCGGGAACAGAGACCCAGTACTTC.

This sequence joins TRBV28 and TRBJ2-5, with 15 bases identical to TRBD2. CDR3 size: 20 residues. The germline V gene has CDR1 MDHEN and CDR2 SYDVKM. J was trimmed by 2 bases and V by 8 bases; bases with no gene match: 18. In nucleotides, the CDR3 is TGTGCCAGCGGGTGGACGTATCCGGGACTAGCGGGAGGATATCAAGAGACCCAGTACTTC. Protein: CASGWTYPGLAGGYQETQYF.

This clone has only one observation. V gene TRBV29-1 combines with J gene TRBJ2-3; D gene ambiguous. V lost 2 bases and J lost 3, with 15 bases in between. Germline-derived CDR1 and CDR2 are SQVTM and ANQGSEA. The length of the CDR3 is 15 residues. This CDR3 is CSVEPFGPMTDTQYF. Written as DNA, the CDR3 is TGCAGCGTTGAACCCTTTGGCCCAATGACAGATACGCAGTATTTT.

This chain uses TRBV19 with TRBJ2-3; 11 bases align to TRBD2. Per germline, CDR1 LNHDA and CDR2 SQIVND (reference sequence). V dropped 7 bases and J dropped 2; count of bases not matched to a gene: 11. The CDR3 consists of 17 residues. CDR3 nucleotides: TGTGCCAGTACCACACAGTCTAGCGGGAGGACCACAGATACGCAGTATTTT. Translation gives CASTTQSSGRTTDTQYF.

The genes are TRBV18 and TRBJ2-2; D call uncertain. V gave up 0 bases and J gave up 4 bases, with 18 bases separating them. The CDR3 has 18 residues. The germline gives CDR1 KGHSH, CDR2 LQKENI. The CDR3 bases are TGTGCCAGCTCACCACCGGCGGTTTTCACCACATTCACCGGGGAGCTGTTTTTT. Residues: CASSPPAVFTTFTGELFF.

The J gene is TRBJ1-4, the V gene TRBV19, with D tentatively TRBD1 (6 bases). Trimming stripped 2 bases from V and 2 bases from J, with 21 bases between. The length of the CDR3 is 19 residues. Germline CDR1 reads LNHDA; CDR2 reads SQIVND (reference sequence). The CDR3 region is CASSINRVPGAPTNEKLFF. Written as DNA, the CDR3 is TGTGCCAGTAGTATAAATAGGGTTCCGGGGGCGCCTACTAATGAAAAACTGTTTTTT.